The entry below gives a single T cell receptor (beta chain) sequence along with its context. V dropped 3 bases and J dropped 0 bases, with 18 bases sitting between them. The germline gives CDR1 SGHRS, CDR2 YFSETQ. CDR3 size: 18 residues. The source of the sample is a study of PD-1 blockade in classical Hodgkin lymphoma. Time point here: cycle 4 day 1 (C4D1), after five to seven weeks of nivolumab. Following autologous stem cell transplantation, relapse occurred in every patient, and exposure to brentuximab vedotin varied. Complete response, partial response or progressive disease were the best responses. This table comes from immunoSEQ multiplex PCR, and its TCRdb copy is limited to in-frame clones, with some not included. The data hold tens of thousands of clones, with more than 80% observed a single time.

The starting material was peripheral blood mononuclear cells (PBMCs), obtained before the fourth cycle of nivolumab. The clonotype originates from a human donor with classical Hodgkin lymphoma. The rearrangement uses TRBV5-1 and TRBJ1-4, with D hard to call. The CDR3 nucleotides read TGCGCCAGCAGCTCGGACTCTCGACGACTTGCAACTAATGAAAAACTGTTTTTT. The encoded protein is CASSSDSRRLATNEKLFF.